These 14 T cell receptor beta chains were all obtained from the same sample, sequenced in a study of CD8 T cells in Susac syndrome (dated by TCRdb to the late 2010s). Libraries were constructed by the immunoSEQ multiplex PCR assay. RNA was extracted with the RNeasy kit and about 0.5 to 1 ug was reverse transcribed using random hexamers. Through fastp at Q25 and MiXCR, TCRdb rebuilt clones from the public reads, retaining in-frame beta chains. Rows are combined by CDR3 protein, so each entry shows the most common genes and DNA. A total of approximately 110,000 distinct CDR3 sequences appear in this sample, roughly 96% of them only once. The ten biggest clones cover 0.096% of the sample. The sequenced material came from CD4+ T cells from PBMCs. These receptors were collected from a human donor in good health.

The sample holds a few counts of this clonotype. J is TRBJ2-3 and V is TRBV7-2; D remains ambiguous. This CDR3 has 14 amino acids. The germline gives CDR1 SGHTA, CDR2 FQGNSA. Trimming shortened V by 2 bases and J by 0 bases, and 6 bases separated the two germline ends. CDR3 in DNA: TGTGCCAGCAGCTTAAGGGTCAGCACAGATACGCAGTATTTT. Translation gives CASSLRVSTDTQYF.

The chain uses TRBV11-2 and TRBJ1-1; no clear D. V was clipped by 3 bases and J by 0 bases, with 5 bases between them. CDR1 and CDR2 (germline): SGHAT, FQNNGV. The CDR3 consists of 13 residues. The CDR3 protein is CASSFFMNTEAFF. DNA for the CDR3: TGTGCCAGCAGCTTCTTCATGAACACTGAAGCTTTCTTT.

This clonotype appeared a single time. The V and J genes are TRBV18 and TRBJ1-1; the D gene is possibly TRBD1 (6 bases). CDR3 size: 16 residues. The ends were cut back, 2 bases at V and 4 bases at J, with 17 bases in the middle. CDR1 is KGHSH and CDR2 is LQKENI in the germline V gene. DNA of the CDR3: TGTGCCAGCTCACCAAATCCGCCAGGGGCAGGCACTGAAGCTTTCTTT. Protein: CASSPNPPGAGTEAFF.

This clonotype was recorded a few times. The chain joins TRBV3-1 to TRBJ1-2, with 9 bases that match TRBD1. The germline CDR1 and CDR2 sequences are LGHDT and YNNKEL (reference sequence). Trimming took 3 bases from V and 6 from J; bases not matched to a gene: 2. The CDR3 is made up of 13 amino acids. The CDR3 DNA reads as TGTGCCAGCAGCCAGGACAGGGGAAATGGCTACACCTTC. Its translation: CASSQDRGNGYTF.

This clonotype was counted between two and nine times. The CDR3 region has the DNA TGCAGTGCTAGAGTGGAGACCCAGTACTTC. It is translated as CSARVETQYF. The V call is TRBV20-1, the J call TRBJ2-5, with D hard to call. There are 10 residues in the CDR3. Trimming left V 1 base short and J 5 bases short, with 2 bases between. The germline CDR1 and CDR2 sequences are DFQATT and SNEGSKA (reference sequence).

The gene calls are TRBV6-4 and TRBJ2-3, with 11 bases fitting TRBD2. This CDR3 contains 15 residues. V lost 6 bases and J lost 8; bases outside the gene matches: 10. Germline CDR1 and CDR2: MRHNA and SNTAGT. As DNA, the CDR3 is TGTGCCAGCAGCCCAGACGGACTAGCGGGTGGTACGCAGTATTTT. This gives the protein CASSPDGLAGGTQYF.

The V and J genes are TRBV29-1 and TRBJ2-5; TRBD1 aligns across 8 bases. V gave up 1 base and J gave up 4 bases; unmatched junction bases: 8. The CDR3 extends over 15 amino acids. The germline V gene has CDR1 SQVTM and CDR2 ANQGSEA. The CDR3 sequence: CSVEGGTGGPETQYF. The CDR3 coding sequence is TGCAGCGTTGAAGGTGGGACAGGTGGTCCAGAGACCCAGTACTTC.

To note about this clonotype: The junction and the germline gene differ at one end; a read error may be behind it. The chain has TRBV20-1 and TRBJ1-1; D might be TRBD1 (5 bases). Germline CDR1 is DFQATT and CDR2 is SNEGSKA (reference sequence). The CDR3 totals 13 residues. CDR3 loop: CNARSGADTEAFF. DNA of the CDR3: TGCAATGCTAGAAGCGGGGCGGACACTGAAGCTTTCTTT.

This clonotype has only one observation. The chain has TRBV3-1 and TRBJ2-4; possible D gene TRBD1, 6 bases. The CDR3 spans 15 residues. The V end lost 4 bases, the J end lost 10 bases, and 20 bases lay between the germline ends. CDR1 is LGHDT and CDR2 is YNNKEL in the germline V gene (reference sequence). DNA for the CDR3: TGTGCCAGCAGCCCAACAGGGAAGGCCAAAATTATTCAGTACTTC. Its translation: CASSPTGKAKIIQYF.

The chain employs TRBV29-1 and TRBJ2-5, with D perhaps TRBD2 (5 bases). Germline V CDR1 and CDR2: SQVTM, ANQGSEA. CDR3 length: 12 amino acids. V was shortened by 7 bases and J by 1 base, with 10 bases between the two germline ends. The CDR3 sequence is CSGNGLQETQYF. The CDR3 nucleotides read TGCAGCGGAAACGGACTCCAAGAGACCCAGTACTTC.

The gene calls are TRBV27 and TRBJ1-5; D perhaps matches TRBD1 (5 bases). V was clipped by 5 bases and J by 1 base, with 12 bases between them. Germline CDR1 and CDR2: MNHEY and SMNVEV (reference sequence). This CDR3 has 15 amino acids. The CDR3 reads CASSPSGPSNQPQHF. DNA of the CDR3: TGTGCCAGCAGTCCCTCGGGACCGAGCAATCAGCCCCAGCATTTT.

The rearrangement links TRBV20-1 to TRBJ1-6; possibly TRBD1 for D (5 bases). The CDR3 runs to 13 residues. Trimming removed 5 bases from V and 6 bases from J, with 11 bases in between. Germline V gene data show CDR1 as DFQATT and CDR2 as SNEGSKA (reference sequence). The CDR3 sequence: CSASQGGNSPLHF. CDR3 nucleotide sequence: TGCAGTGCTTCCCAGGGCGGTAATTCACCCCTCCACTTT.

This clonotype occurred once. This chain uses TRBV29-1 with TRBJ2-7; D ambiguous. This CDR3 comprises 12 residues. The germline CDR1 and CDR2 sequences are SQVTM and ANQGSEA. Trimming removed 4 bases from V and 2 bases from J, with 9 bases in between. In DNA, the CDR3 is TGCAGCGTTGGCACAGCTACCTACGAGCAGTACTTC. It specifies CSVGTATYEQYF.

The rearrangement uses TRBV18 and TRBJ1-4; D gene ambiguous. The CDR3 spans 14 residues. In germline, CDR1 is KGHSH, CDR2 LQKENI. Trimming removed 3 bases from V and 6 bases from J, with 11 bases in between. The DNA for the CDR3 is TGTGCCAGCTCACCCCGAAGGCTGGATGAAAAACTGTTTTTT. This sequence encodes CASSPRRLDEKLFF.